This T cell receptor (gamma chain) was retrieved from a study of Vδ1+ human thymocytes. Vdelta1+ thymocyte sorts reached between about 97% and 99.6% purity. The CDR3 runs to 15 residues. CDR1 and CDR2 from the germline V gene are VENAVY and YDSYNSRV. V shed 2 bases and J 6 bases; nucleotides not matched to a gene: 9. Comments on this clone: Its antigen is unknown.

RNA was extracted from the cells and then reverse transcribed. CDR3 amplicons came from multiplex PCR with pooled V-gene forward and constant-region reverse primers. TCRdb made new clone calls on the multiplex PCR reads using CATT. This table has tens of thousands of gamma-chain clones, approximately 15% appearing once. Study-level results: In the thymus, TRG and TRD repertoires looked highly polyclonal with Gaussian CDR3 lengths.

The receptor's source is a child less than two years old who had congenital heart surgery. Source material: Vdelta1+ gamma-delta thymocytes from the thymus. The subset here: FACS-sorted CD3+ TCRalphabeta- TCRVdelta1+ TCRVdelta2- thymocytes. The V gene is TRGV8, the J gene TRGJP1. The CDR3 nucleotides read TGTGCCACCTGGGATAATTGGAAGGCTGGTTGGTTCAAGATATTT. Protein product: CATWDNWKAGWFKIF.